What follows are 6 T cell receptor beta chains derived from one specimen sequenced in a study of blood T cell repertoires in COVID-19. TCRdb's table, derived via immunoSEQ multiplex PCR, lists solely in-frame clones and lacks some. The data contain roughly 150,000 clones, roughly four fifths of them singletons. The sample consisted of peripheral blood. The origin of the receptors is a man aged 55-75 years with active or convalescent COVID-19.

The chain couples TRBV3-1 (or the pseudogene TRBV3-2) to TRBJ2-7; 11 nucleotides align to TRBD2. The CDR3 runs to 14 residues. Germline CDR1 and CDR2: LGHDT and YNNKEL (reference sequence). V lost 5 bases to trimming and J lost 3 bases; unmatched junction nucleotides: 3. CDR3 region: CASSTLAGGYEQYF. In DNA, the CDR3 is TGTGCCAGCAGCACCCTAGCGGGGGGCTACGAGCAGTACTTC.

This chain uses TRBV6-5 with TRBJ2-7; TRBD2 might be the D (6 bases). Germline CDR1 reads MNHEY; CDR2 reads SVGAGI. The CDR3 length is 12 residues. Trimming left V 6 bases short and J 4 bases short, with 10 bases between. The CDR3 sequence is CASRLRGYEQYF. The CDR3 DNA is TGTGCCAGCAGGCTCCGGGGGTACGAGCAGTACTTC.

The chain is built from TRBV18 and TRBJ2-7, with 8 bases that match TRBD2. CDR1 is KGHSH, CDR2 LQKENI, per germline. The CDR3 runs to 15 residues. Losses at the gene ends were 1 base for V and 6 bases for J; bases not matched to a gene: 8. Here the CDR3 reads CASSPRRRGDSEQYF. CDR3 DNA: TGTGCCAGCTCACCACGAAGGCGGGGGGACTCCGAGCAGTACTTC.

This clone appeared a few times. One end of the junction fails to match germline, which may point to a read error. The chain carries TRBV18 and TRBJ2-7; D is unclear. CDR3 size: 8 residues. Germline assignment: CDR1 KGHSH and CDR2 LQKENI. DNA of the CDR3: TGTGCCAGCTCACCAATGAGTTTC. As protein: CASSPMSF.

This chain uses TRBV5-1 with TRBJ2-1, with D possibly matching TRBD2 (6 bases). The CDR3 is 18 amino acids. V dropped 0 bases and J dropped 4 bases, with 20 bases sitting between them. Germline assignment: CDR1 SGHRS and CDR2 YFSETQ. CDR3 sequence: CASSLGQLRGTIYNEQFF. CDR3 DNA sequence: TGCGCCAGCAGCTTGGGACAACTTCGGGGGACGATTTACAATGAGCAGTTCTTC.

The chain uses TRBV12-5 and TRBJ1-2; D is possibly TRBD1 (5 bases). The CDR3 sequence is 15 residues long. Per germline, CDR1 LGHNT and CDR2 FRNRAP. V lost 2 bases to trimming and J lost 8 bases, with 18 bases between them. CDR3 protein: CASGLSGAHPGGYTF. The CDR3, as DNA: TGTGCTAGTGGTTTGAGCGGGGCCCACCCGGGAGGCTACACCTTC.